Presented here are 18 T cell receptor beta chains from one specimen sequenced in a study of T cell responses to AZD1222 COVID-19 vaccine. The data were produced by immunoSEQ multiplex PCR, yet TCRdb's version contains in-frame clones alone and is incomplete. The sample has approximately 19,000 clones, roughly four fifths seen once. The source material was peripheral blood, sampled 28 days after the second AZD1222 dose. Receptor source: an adult who received the AZD1222 COVID-19 vaccine.

This clone was observed a single time. The chain is built from TRBV27 and TRBJ1-2; 8 bases are shared with TRBD1. Germline loops: CDR1 MNHEY, CDR2 SMNVEV (reference sequence). Trimming cost V 3 bases and J 5 bases; bases outside gene matches: 8. CDR3 length: 15 residues. The CDR3 here is CASSFTDRVGYGYTF. The CDR3, as DNA: TGTGCCAGCAGTTTTACGGACAGGGTAGGATATGGCTACACCTTC.

Only one count was recorded for this clone. The genes are TRBV30 and TRBJ1-5; D is perhaps TRBD1 (6 bases). V was cut by 0 bases and J by 3 bases, with 12 bases left in between. This CDR3 has 15 amino acids. Germline CDR1 GTSNPN, CDR2 SVGIG (reference sequence). CDR3 coding DNA: TGTGCCTGGAGTGTACGGAGGGGGTACAATCAGCCCCAGCATTTT. Its protein is CAWSVRRGYNQPQHF. Full variable domain (missing parts from reference TRBV30 and TRBJ1-5): SQTIHQWPATLVQPVGSPLSLECTVEGTSNPNLYWYRQAAGRGLQLLFYSVGIGQISSEVPQNLSASRPQDRQFILSSKKLLLSDSGFYLCAWSVRRGYNQPQHFGDGTRLSIL.

The J gene is TRBJ1-5, the V gene TRBV5-8, with 7 bases that match TRBD1. The CDR3 is 15 amino acids. Germline values: CDR1 SGHTS, CDR2 YDEGEE. The ends lost 5 bases at V and 0 bases at J; junction bases unmatched: 5. DNA of the CDR3: TGTGCCAGCAGTATACAGGGGTTTAGCAATCAGCCCCAGCATTTT. Translated, it gives CASSIQGFSNQPQHF.

The chain carries TRBV30 and TRBJ2-7, with D hard to call. V shed 3 bases and J shed 3 bases, with 9 bases lying between them. This CDR3 comprises 12 residues. Germline assignment: CDR1 GTSNPN and CDR2 SVGIG (reference sequence). The CDR3 reads CAWRRPLYEQYF. The CDR3, as DNA: TGTGCCTGGAGGCGGCCCCTCTACGAGCAGTACTTC. The complete variable domain, with remaining parts taken from reference TRBV30 and TRBJ2-7, reads SQTIHQWPATLVQPVGSPLSLECTVEGTSNPNLYWYRQAAGRGLQLLFYSVGIGQISSEVPQNLSASRPQDRQFILSSKKLLLSDSGFYLCAWRRPLYEQYFGPGTRLTVT.

The V gene is TRBV18, the J gene TRBJ1-4, with 7 bases fitting TRBD1. CDR1 KGHSH and CDR2 LQKENI come from the germline V gene. The trim removed 4 bases at V and 8 bases at J, leaving 13 bases unmatched. The CDR3 totals 16 residues. As DNA, the CDR3 is TGTGCCAGCTCACGAACTCGACAGGGAGGCGGCGAAAAACTGTTTTTT. Amino acid sequence: CASSRTRQGGGEKLFF.

The V call is TRBV19, the J call TRBJ1-6; D perhaps matches TRBD1 (5 bases). CDR3 length: 16 residues. The germline V gene has CDR1 LNHDA and CDR2 SQIVND (reference sequence). Trimming shortened V by 0 bases and J by 9 bases, and 15 bases separated the two germline ends. The CDR3 sequence is CASSIDLGTSLSPLHF. The CDR3 nucleotides read TGTGCCAGTAGTATAGACCTCGGGACTTCACTTTCACCCCTCCACTTT.

J is TRBJ2-1 and V is TRBV4-3; D perhaps matches TRBD1 (6 bases). The CDR3 length is 16 residues. V was clipped by 3 bases and J by 4 bases, with 16 bases between them. Germline lookup yields CDR1 LGHNA and CDR2 YSLEER. In DNA form, the CDR3 reads TGCGCCAGCAGCCAGGACAGTCGAACCAGGTACAATGAGCAGTTCTTC. Its protein is CASSQDSRTRYNEQFF.

The rearrangement joins TRBV5-1 to TRBJ2-2; D might be TRBD1 or TRBD2, each matching 5 bases. Trimming removed 3 bases from V and 1 base from J, with 10 bases in between. The CDR3 is made up of 15 amino acids. The germline V gene encodes CDR1 SGHRS and CDR2 YFSETQ. DNA for the CDR3: TGCGCCAGCAGCTGGGGGTCAGGGAACACCGGGGAGCTGTTTTTT. This encodes CASSWGSGNTGELFF.

V gene TRBV28 combines with J gene TRBJ2-7; maybe TRBD2 (5 bases). CDR3 length: 16 amino acids. The germline V and J ends were trimmed by 5 bases and 2 bases, with 19 bases remaining between them. The germline gives CDR1 MDHEN, CDR2 SYDVKM. The CDR3 protein is CASSPLIGGGAYEQYF. The CDR3 nucleotides are TGTGCCAGCAGTCCCCTAATCGGAGGTGGGGCCTACGAGCAGTACTTC.

This clone was recorded a few times. This chain connects TRBV11-2 to TRBJ1-4, with 7 positions matching TRBD1. J gave up 7 bases and V 4 bases, and 12 bases lay outside the gene matches. Germline V gene sequence: CDR1 SGHAT, CDR2 FQNNGV. This CDR3 contains 16 residues. CDR3 protein: CASSSEGQAWGEKLFF. CDR3 coding DNA: TGTGCCAGCAGCTCGGAAGGACAGGCCTGGGGTGAAAAACTGTTTTTT.

V and J are TRBV9 and TRBJ1-1, with no clear D. This CDR3 is built from 14 residues. Per the germline V gene, CDR1 is SGDLS and CDR2 is YYNGEE. V was pared by 0 bases and J by 5 bases, with 11 bases between. CDR3 bases: TGTGCCAGCAGCGTAGACGGCGGTCGAACTGAAGCTTTCTTT. Amino acid sequence: CASSVDGGRTEAFF. Together with reference TRBV9 and TRBJ1-1, the CDR3 gives the full variable domain: DSGVTQTPKHLITATGQRVTLRCSPRSGDLSVYWYQQSLDQGLQFLIQYYNGEERAKGNILERFSAQQFPDLHSELNLSSLELGDSALYFCASSVDGGRTEAFFGQGTRLTVV.

J is TRBJ2-3 and V is TRBV3-1 (or the pseudogene TRBV3-2); D not resolved. Germline V gene sequence: CDR1 LGHDT, CDR2 YNNKEL (reference sequence). The CDR3 has 13 residues. Trimming removed 1 base at V and 10 bases at J, with 12 bases between. The CDR3 bases are TGTGCCAGCAGCCAAGCACCTTTGGTAGCGCAGTATTTT. It is translated as CASSQAPLVAQYF.

The chain carries TRBV4-3 and TRBJ1-1, with D possibly TRBD1 on 5 matching bases. Germline lookup yields CDR1 LGHNA and CDR2 YSLEER. V dropped 0 bases and J dropped 1 base, with 21 bases sitting between them. The CDR3 contains 19 residues. In DNA, the CDR3 is TGCGCCAGCAGCCAAGATATTATCCGATCGGTGGGGGGGAACACTGAAGCTTTCTTT. This codes for CASSQDIIRSVGGNTEAFF.

This sequence joins TRBV12-5 and TRBJ1-5; D is possibly TRBD1 (5 bases). From germline, CDR1 is LGHNT and CDR2 FRNRAP. Trimming left V 1 base short and J 0 bases short, with 13 bases between. The CDR3 consists of 17 residues. In DNA form, the CDR3 reads TGTGCTAGTGGTTTGGGGTGGGGCCATAATAGCAATCAGCCCCAGCATTTT. Amino acid sequence: CASGLGWGHNSNQPQHF.

The chain carries TRBV5-1 and TRBJ2-7; no firm D call. With 4 bases removed from V and 1 base from J, the gap between germline ends came to 12 bases. The germline gives CDR1 SGHRS, CDR2 YFSETQ. The length of the CDR3 is 14 residues. In DNA form, the CDR3 reads TGCGCCAGCAGCATACAGACCGTTTCCTACGAGCAGTACTTC. Amino acid sequence: CASSIQTVSYEQYF.

This rearrangement joins TRBV14 to TRBJ2-1; no reliable D call. This CDR3 comprises 14 residues. Germline assignment: CDR1 SGHDN and CDR2 FVKESK. Trimming took 4 bases from V and 5 from J, leaving 12 bases between them. The CDR3 DNA sequence: TGTGCCAGCAGCCGAACACAGAGAAACAATGAGCAGTTCTTC. Translation gives CASSRTQRNNEQFF.

The chain employs TRBV7-9 and TRBJ1-3; D unclear. Germline values: CDR1 SEHNR, CDR2 FQNEAQ (reference sequence). The germline V and J ends were trimmed by 0 bases and 4 bases, with 7 bases remaining between them. The CDR3 covers 14 residues. CDR3 DNA: TGTGCCAGCAGCTTAGCAGGGCAAGGAAACACCATATATTTT. Translating gives CASSLAGQGNTIYF.

The CDR3 coding sequence is TGCGCCAGCAGCCACGCTGGACAGAGCTATGGCTACACCTTC. Its protein product is CASSHAGQSYGYTF. V and J are TRBV4-1 and TRBJ1-2; D is possibly TRBD1 (6 bases). Between the trimmed V and J ends, which lost 3 bases and 4 bases, there was a span of 12 bases. Germline CDR1 reads MGHRA; CDR2 reads YSYEKL. The CDR3 spans 14 residues.